What follows are 29 T cell receptor beta chains derived from one specimen sequenced in a study of T cells in narcolepsy. The data were produced by immunoSEQ multiplex PCR, yet TCRdb's version contains in-frame clones alone and is incomplete. This sample has tens of thousands of clones; about 80% occur once, and the top ten carry around 0.85%. Sequencing was performed on CD45RA- memory CD4+ T cells from PBMCs. These TCRs come from a human donor with narcolepsy.

The V call is TRBV19, the J call TRBJ1-5; 7 nucleotides align to TRBD1. With 1 base clipped from V and 2 bases from J, the junction kept 17 bases outside the gene matches. Germline lookup yields CDR1 LNHDA and CDR2 SQIVND (reference sequence). The CDR3 runs 20 residues. The CDR3 DNA reads as TGTGCCAGTAGTATAGCTCGGGGACACAAAGGAGGGGGCGGCAATCAGCCCCAGCATTTT. It encodes CASSIARGHKGGGGNQPQHF. The variable domain in full, with the rest retrieved from reference TRBV19 and TRBJ1-5, is DGGITQSPKYLFRKEGQNVTLSCEQNLNHDAMYWYRQDPGQGLRLIYYSQIVNDFQKGDIAEGYSVSREKKESFPLTVTSAQKNPTAFYLCASSIARGHKGGGGNQPQHFGDGTRLSIL.

The J gene is TRBJ2-5, the V gene TRBV15; D not certain. The V gene lost 0 bases and the J gene lost 5 bases, with 10 bases spanning the gap. Germline V gene lookup returns CDR1 LNHNV and CDR2 YYDKDF (reference sequence). This CDR3 spans 14 amino acids. CDR3 sequence: CATSRDFGKETQYF. The CDR3 bases are TGTGCCACCAGCAGAGATTTTGGGAAGGAGACCCAGTACTTC.

The chain couples TRBV11-2 to TRBJ2-1; TRBD1 aligns across 11 bases. The germline V gene has CDR1 SGHAT and CDR2 FQNNGV. CDR3 size: 18 residues. J was trimmed by 2 bases and V by 2 bases; bases with no gene match: 8. CDR3 sequence reads: CASSLTHGTGGPYNEQFF. The CDR3 region has the DNA TGTGCCAGCAGCTTAACCCACGGGACAGGGGGTCCCTACAATGAGCAGTTCTTC. Full variable domain (remainder filled in from reference TRBV11-2 and TRBJ2-1): EAGVAQSPRYKIIEKRQSVAFWCNPISGHATLYWYQQILGQGPKLLIQFQNNGVVDDSQLPKDRFSAERLKGVDSTLKIQPAKLEDSAVYLCASSLTHGTGGPYNEQFFGPGTRLTVL.

The V and J genes are TRBV28 and TRBJ2-7; possibly TRBD2 for D (5 bases). V lost 2 bases to trimming and J lost 6 bases, with 8 bases between them. This CDR3 is built from 12 residues. CDR1 and CDR2 from the germline V gene are MDHEN and SYDVKM. The chain's CDR3 is CASSLRGSEQYF. CDR3 DNA: TGTGCCAGCAGTTTACGAGGGTCCGAGCAGTACTTC.

This clone was counted only a few times. The chain recombines TRBV19 with TRBJ2-5, with D possibly TRBD2 on 6 matching bases. The CDR3 sequence is 16 residues long. V was shortened by 0 bases and J by 2 bases, with 13 bases between the two germline ends. Germline loops: CDR1 LNHDA, CDR2 SQIVND (reference sequence). The CDR3 DNA reads as TGTGCCAGTAGTATAGATGGCGTCGGGGGACAAGAGACCCAGTACTTC. Translated, it gives CASSIDGVGGQETQYF.

On this clone: A read error may account for a junction end that differs from germline. Other nucleotide sequences in the sample specify the same CDR3. The CDR3 is CASSYSRVVNEQFF. As DNA, the CDR3 is TGCGCCAGCAGTTACTCCAGGGTGGTGAATGAGCAGTTCTTC. This chain links TRBV6-5 with TRBJ2-1, with TRBD1 as a possible D gene (5 bases). The germline V gene encodes CDR1 MNHEY and CDR2 SVGAGI. The CDR3 covers 14 residues.

The J gene is TRBJ2-7, the V gene TRBV20-1; D not resolved. The V and J ends lost 6 bases and 5 bases respectively, with 11 bases between them. In germline, CDR1 is DFQATT, CDR2 SNEGSKA (reference sequence). The CDR3 covers 11 residues. Written as DNA, the CDR3 is TGCAGTGCCTTCGACCTCAACGAGCAGTACTTC. Translation gives CSAFDLNEQYF.

V is TRBV5-1 and J is TRBJ1-6, with a possible D match to TRBD1 (5 bases). The CDR3 has 16 residues. CDR1 is SGHRS, CDR2 YFSETQ, per germline. The V and J ends lost 4 bases and 7 bases respectively, with 18 bases between them. The CDR3 nucleotides read TGCGCCAGCAGCCCACTCGGGGGAGGGGAAAATTCACCCCTCCACTTT. Translating gives CASSPLGGGENSPLHF.

The V gene is TRBV6-5, the J gene TRBJ1-5, with no clear D. This CDR3 has 13 amino acids. The germline V gene has CDR1 MNHEY and CDR2 SVGAGI. V was pared by 5 bases and J by 4 bases, with 9 bases between. CDR3 amino acids: CASSEELNQPQHF. The CDR3 DNA follows: TGTGCCAGCAGTGAAGAGTTGAATCAGCCCCAGCATTTT.

The genes are TRBV19 and TRBJ2-7; D ambiguous. Trimming stripped 5 bases from V and 2 bases from J, with 13 bases between. Germline assignment: CDR1 LNHDA and CDR2 SQIVND (reference sequence). The CDR3 totals 14 residues. The CDR3 sequence is CASSSQGVAYEQYF. The DNA of the CDR3 is TGTGCCAGTAGTTCGCAAGGTGTGGCCTACGAGCAGTACTTC.

A note on this clone: Other DNA sequences of this sample code for an identical CDR3. The V gene is TRBV7-2, the J gene TRBJ2-5, with D hard to call. There are 13 residues in the CDR3. Trimming stripped 3 bases from V and 2 bases from J, with 7 bases between. The V gene's germline CDR1 is SGHTA and CDR2 FQGNSA. The CDR3 DNA reads as TGTGCCAGCAGCTTGGGCCGACAAGAGACCCAGTACTTC. It specifies CASSLGRQETQYF.

The CDR3 here is CASSHYRLAGLDYNEQFF. CDR3 nucleotide sequence: TGTGCCAGTAGTCACTACCGACTAGCGGGGTTAGACTACAATGAGCAGTTCTTC. This chain joins TRBV19 and TRBJ2-1; TRBD2 aligns across 11 bases. J was trimmed by 3 bases and V by 5 bases; bases with no gene match: 12. The CDR3 totals 18 residues. The germline CDR1 and CDR2 sequences are LNHDA and SQIVND (reference sequence).

The rearrangement uses TRBV10-3 and TRBJ2-3; D perhaps matches TRBD2 (7 bases). The germline CDR1 and CDR2 sequences are ENHRY and SYGVKD. CDR3 length equals 14 residues. The germline V and J ends were trimmed by 2 bases and 6 bases, with 12 bases remaining between them. CDR3 loop: CAISEGGAIDTQYF. The CDR3 coding sequence is TGTGCCATCAGTGAGGGGGGGGCCATCGATACGCAGTATTTT.

The chain carries TRBV19 and TRBJ1-5, with 9 bases that match TRBD1. The CDR3 extends over 17 amino acids. Germline V gene lookup returns CDR1 LNHDA and CDR2 SQIVND (reference sequence). V lost 3 bases, J lost 3 bases, and 9 bases stayed unmatched. In nucleotides, the CDR3 is TGTGCCAGTAGTATCTCTGGGACAGGGCTACTCAATCAGCCCCAGCATTTT. Translation: CASSISGTGLLNQPQHF.

The rearrangement joins TRBV6-5 to TRBJ2-7; D is possibly TRBD1 (5 bases). The CDR3 covers 13 residues. The germline gives CDR1 MNHEY, CDR2 SVGAGI. V was cut by 7 bases and J by 1 base, with 11 bases left in between. The CDR3 bases are TGTGCCAGCACCGCGGACACATCCTACGAGCAGTACTTC. Translating gives CASTADTSYEQYF.

The rearrangement links TRBV5-1 to TRBJ2-3; 10 bases line up with TRBD2. CDR3 length: 16 residues. Trimming removed 5 bases from V and 2 bases from J; junction bases left unmatched: 8. Germline V gene lookup returns CDR1 SGHRS and CDR2 YFSETQ. Written as DNA, the CDR3 is TGCGCCAGCAGAAGCGGGGGGGCGTCGGACACAGATACGCAGTATTTT. This translates into CASRSGGASDTDTQYF.

The genes are TRBV2 and TRBJ2-5; the D gene is possibly TRBD2 (6 bases). With the DNA end fitting TRBJ2-7 better, the J assignment may be wrong. This CDR3 region has 14 residues. The germline gives CDR1 SNHLY, CDR2 FYNNEI. As DNA, the CDR3 is TGTGCCAGCGGACGGACTACCAACTTGGTCGAGCAGTACTTC. Its protein is CASGRTTNLVEQYF.

This clone was picked up a small number of times. The J gene is TRBJ1-2, the V gene TRBV28; D call uncertain. CDR1 MDHEN and CDR2 SYDVKM come from the germline V gene. Trimming took off 1 base at V and 0 bases at J, with 6 bases between the two ends. The CDR3 totals 14 residues. The CDR3: CASSLLGTNYGYTF. The CDR3 nucleotides are TGTGCCAGCAGTTTATTGGGCACTAACTATGGCTACACCTTC.

This chain connects TRBV20-1 to TRBJ1-1; D not certain. The germline V and J ends were trimmed by 4 bases and 4 bases, with 7 bases remaining between them. Germline CDR1 reads DFQATT; CDR2 reads SNEGSKA (reference sequence). This CDR3 spans 11 amino acids. Here the CDR3 reads CSAMLSTEAFF. The CDR3, as DNA: TGCAGTGCTATGTTGAGCACTGAAGCTTTCTTT.

The V gene is TRBV5-1, the J gene TRBJ1-2; the D gene is possibly TRBD1 (6 bases). CDR1 is SGHRS, CDR2 YFSETQ, per germline. V dropped 2 bases and J dropped 8 bases, with 13 bases sitting between them. This CDR3 region has 13 residues. DNA for the CDR3: TGCGCCAGCAGCTTACGGGACACAAGGGGCTACACCTTC. Encoded protein: CASSLRDTRGYTF.

This chain connects TRBV6-5 to TRBJ2-5, with a possible D match to TRBD1 (5 bases). The end of the DNA is better explained by TRBJ2-7, so the J call may be wrong. Germline assignment: CDR1 MNHEY and CDR2 SVGAGI. The CDR3 covers 14 residues. In DNA form, the CDR3 reads TGTGCCAGCAGTCCGACATCTCAGGGATACGAGCAGTACTTC. Translation: CASSPTSQGYEQYF.

The CDR3 nucleotides are TGCAGCGTCCGGGGGACAGGGGGCGGCTCCTACGAGCAGTACTTC. Protein sequence: CSVRGTGGGSYEQYF. This chain links TRBV29-1 with TRBJ2-7; 12 bases line up with TRBD1. The CDR3 runs 15 residues. V trimming: 6 bases; J trimming: 0 bases; junction bases outside the gene matches: 6. From germline, CDR1 is SQVTM and CDR2 ANQGSEA.

In nucleotides, the CDR3 is TGTGCCAGCCGACAGGGCCTTACCTACGAGCAGTACTTC. It encodes CASRQGLTYEQYF. The chain links TRBV7-2 to TRBJ2-7; 7 positions match TRBD1. CDR1 SGHTA and CDR2 FQGNSA come from the germline V gene. V shed 8 bases and J 2 bases; nucleotides not matched to a gene: 6. This CDR3 is built from 13 residues.

Worth noting for this clone: In the same sample, other DNA sequences code for this CDR3. The J gene is TRBJ1-1, the V gene TRBV5-1; 8 bases fit TRBD1. The CDR3 runs to 14 residues. After removal of 3 bases from V and 1 base from J, the junction contained 2 bases not matched to a gene. From germline, CDR1 is SGHRS and CDR2 YFSETQ. This CDR3 is CASSSGQGNTEAFF. Written as DNA, the CDR3 is TGCGCCAGCAGCTCTGGACAGGGGAACACTGAAGCTTTCTTT.

The chain has TRBV6-1 and TRBJ1-5; D possibly corresponds to TRBD1 (6 bases). The V and J ends lost 4 bases and 5 bases respectively, with 12 bases between them. Per germline, CDR1 MNHNS and CDR2 SASEGT. The CDR3 totals 14 residues. The CDR3, as DNA: TGTGCCAGCAGTGTGGGGGGGGGCTATCAGCCCCAGCATTTT. It specifies CASSVGGGYQPQHF.

The CDR3 region is CASSAGRGTDYGYTF. The CDR3 DNA is TGCGCCAGCAGCGCCGGCAGGGGTACGGACTATGGCTACACCTTC. V and J are TRBV4-3 and TRBJ1-2; weak D call: TRBD1 (6 bases). CDR3 length equals 15 residues. V was shortened by 5 bases and J by 3 bases, with 16 bases between the two germline ends. Germline V gene data show CDR1 as LGHNA and CDR2 as YSLEER.

V is TRBV6-5 and J is TRBJ1-2; unclear D gene. Germline CDR1 reads MNHEY; CDR2 reads SVGAGI. V was clipped by 11 bases and J by 6 bases, with 13 bases between them. CDR3 length: 11 amino acids. This CDR3 reads CASAGENGYTF. Here the CDR3 DNA reads TGTGCCTCGGCGGGAGAGAATGGCTACACCTTC.

This chain connects TRBV5-1 to TRBJ1-2; TRBD1 agrees at 8 bases. The V gene's germline CDR1 is SGHRS and CDR2 YFSETQ. The junction had 12 bases not matched to a gene; V was cut back by 2 bases and J by 3 bases. The CDR3 consists of 17 residues. CDR3 in DNA: TGCGCCAGCAGCTTAACTCTACAGGGGGGGAGTGACTATGGCTACACCTTC. It specifies CASSLTLQGGSDYGYTF.

The V call is TRBV5-1, the J call TRBJ2-5; maybe TRBD2 (5 bases). The CDR3 runs 18 residues. The germline CDR1 and CDR2 sequences are SGHRS and YFSETQ. Trimming removed 0 bases from V and 1 base from J, with 19 bases in between. The CDR3 sequence is CASSLALGASGLQETQYF. DNA of the CDR3: TGCGCCAGCAGCTTGGCTCTAGGTGCTTCAGGACTCCAAGAGACCCAGTACTTC.